The 13 T cell receptor beta chains given below trace back to one sample, sequenced in a study of cytomegalovirus exposure and HLA in healthy donors. PCR used 60 Vbeta primers and 13 Jbeta primers. The protocol was immunoSEQ multiplex PCR, while the TCRdb copy is restricted to in-frame clones and leaves out a portion. The table records 200,000 or so clones, 81% of them present only once. The sample consisted of PBMCs. The receptors were sampled from a man aged 50 to 60 in good health and CMV-seronegative.

The chain couples TRBV2 to TRBJ1-2, with 10 bases matching TRBD1. The CDR3 loop spans 15 amino acids. The trim removed 8 bases at V and 4 bases at J, leaving 10 bases unmatched. Per the germline V gene, CDR1 is SNHLY and CDR2 is FYNNEI. The CDR3 DNA follows: TGTGCCAGCCCGGACAGGGGGTTGGTTGGCTATGGCTACACCTTC. Residues: CASPDRGLVGYGYTF.

V is TRBV18 and J is TRBJ2-1; maybe TRBD1 (6 bases). Germline values: CDR1 KGHSH, CDR2 LQKENI. This CDR3 contains 13 residues. Trimming stripped 0 bases from V and 9 bases from J, with 9 bases between. DNA of the CDR3: TGTGCCAGCTCACCACCGCAAGGGGGTGAGCAGTTCTTC. It yields the protein CASSPPQGGEQFF.

The rearrangement uses TRBV4-2 and TRBJ1-2; 12 nucleotides align to TRBD1. V lost 3 bases, J lost 4 bases, and 6 bases stayed unmatched. Germline V gene sequence: CDR1 LGHNA, CDR2 YNFKEQ. The CDR3 spans 16 residues. CDR3 sequence reads: CASSQQGTGGFYGYTF. The CDR3 nucleotides are TGTGCCAGCAGCCAGCAGGGGACAGGGGGCTTCTATGGCTACACCTTC.

V and J are TRBV5-1 and TRBJ1-2, with D uncertain. Trimming removed 4 bases at V and 8 bases at J, with 21 bases between. CDR3 length: 15 amino acids. Looked up from germline, CDR1 is SGHRS and CDR2 is YFSETQ. CDR3 DNA: TGCGCCAGCAGCAGGGAAGGGCAGCAGGCGGGGGGCTACACCTTC. Translated: CASSREGQQAGGYTF.

This sequence joins TRBV18 and TRBJ2-3, with 9 nucleotides matching TRBD2. Germline-derived CDR1 and CDR2 are KGHSH and LQKENI. This CDR3 has 15 residues. With 6 bases clipped from V and 0 bases from J, the junction kept 4 bases outside the gene matches. The CDR3 loop is CASSSGGPSTDTQYF. DNA of the CDR3: TGTGCCAGCTCGAGCGGGGGGCCGAGCACAGATACGCAGTATTTT.

This chain joins TRBV2 and TRBJ1-1; a possible D gene is TRBD1 (6 bases). V gave up 4 bases and J gave up 1 base, with 7 bases separating them. The CDR3 contains 13 residues. Looked up from germline, CDR1 is SNHLY and CDR2 is FYNNEI. The CDR3 bases are TGTGCCAGCAGTGTGGGGGCGAACACTGAAGCTTTCTTT. This gives the protein CASSVGANTEAFF.

In its sample, this clone was seen a few times. The rearrangement uses TRBV9 and TRBJ1-2; a possible D gene is TRBD1 (5 bases). Germline V lookup: CDR1 SGDLS, CDR2 YYNGEE. V lost 0 bases and J lost 7, with 19 bases in between. The CDR3 is 16 residues long. The CDR3 here is CASSVVSGGGEGGYTF. The CDR3 bases are TGTGCCAGCAGCGTAGTGAGTGGGGGGGGAGAAGGTGGCTACACCTTC. Filled out from reference TRBV9 and TRBJ1-2, the complete variable domain reads DSGVTQTPKHLITATGQRVTLRCSPRSGDLSVYWYQQSLDQGLQFLIQYYNGEERAKGNILERFSAQQFPDLHSELNLSSLELGDSALYFCASSVVSGGGEGGYTFGSGTRLTVV.

The J gene is TRBJ1-1, the V gene TRBV18; TRBD1 agrees at 8 bases. V was clipped by 5 bases and J by 2 bases; unmatched bases: 7. Germline-derived CDR1 and CDR2 are KGHSH and LQKENI. The length of the CDR3 is 15 residues. The CDR3: CASSSEDRVNTEAFF. The CDR3 DNA is TGTGCCAGCTCATCGGAGGACAGGGTTAACACTGAAGCTTTCTTT.

The V gene is TRBV6-8, the J gene TRBJ2-7; a possible D gene is TRBD2 (6 bases). Per germline, CDR1 MNHGY and CDR2 SAAAGT. The CDR3 is 14 residues long. Trimming left V 3 bases short and J 7 bases short, with 16 bases between. CDR3 residues: CASSYRWGVGEQYF. Written as DNA, the CDR3 is TGTGCCAGCAGTTATAGATGGGGGGTTGGGGAGCAGTACTTC.

The J gene is TRBJ1-1, the V gene TRBV15; D perhaps matches TRBD1 (5 bases). CDR3 length: 14 residues. Germline values: CDR1 LNHNV, CDR2 YYDKDF (reference sequence). V lost 9 bases and J lost 5, with 19 bases in between. The DNA for the CDR3 is TGTGCCACAACCGCGGGGCTCGAGGTTACTGAAGCTTTCTTT. This sequence encodes CATTAGLEVTEAFF.

As regards this clone: Other nucleotide sequences from this sample produce the same CDR3. The genes are TRBV5-6 and TRBJ2-1; 9 nucleotides agree with TRBD1. CDR1 is SGHDT, CDR2 YYEEEE, per germline. The CDR3 sequence is 15 residues long. J gave up 2 bases and V 2 bases, and 2 bases lay outside the gene matches. In DNA form, the CDR3 reads TGTGCCAGCAGCTTCAGGACAGGGGCCTACAATGAGCAGTTCTTC. Protein sequence: CASSFRTGAYNEQFF. Combining the CDR3 with reference TRBV5-6 and TRBJ2-1 gives the whole variable domain DAGVTQSPTHLIKTRGQQVTLRCSPKSGHDTVSWYQQALGQGPQFIFQYYEEEERQRGNFPDRFSGHQFPNYSSELNVNALLLGDSALYLCASSFRTGAYNEQFFGPGTRLTVL.

J is TRBJ1-5 and V is TRBV10-3, with TRBD1 as a possible D gene (6 bases). Trimming stripped 3 bases from V and 4 bases from J, with 16 bases between. In germline, CDR1 is ENHRY, CDR2 SYGVKD. The CDR3 length is 16 residues. This CDR3 reads CAISESPGTGNQPQHF. For the CDR3, the DNA is TGTGCCATCAGTGAATCTCCGGGTACAGGGAATCAGCCCCAGCATTTT.

This sequence joins TRBV7-9 and TRBJ2-1, with 7 bases that match TRBD2. Per germline, CDR1 SEHNR and CDR2 FQNEAQ (reference sequence). This CDR3 has 16 amino acids. V lost 5 bases and J lost 8; bases outside the gene matches: 15. DNA for the CDR3: TGTGCCAGCAGCCAGAGGGAGGGCCTAGCGCGCCATGAGCAGTTCTTC. The encoded protein is CASSQREGLARHEQFF. Complete variable domain (other parts from reference TRBV7-9 and TRBJ2-1): DTGVSQNPRHKITKRGQNVTFRCDPISEHNRLYWYRQTLGQGPEFLTYFQNEAQLEKSRLLSDRFSAERPKGSFSTLEIQRTEQGDSAMYLCASSQREGLARHEQFFGPGTRLTVL.